This T cell receptor beta chain came from a study of T cell clonality in common variable immunodeficiency (dated by TCRdb to 2013 to 2016). This clone was observed at least ten times. The specificity of this receptor is unknown. Beyond this particular receptor, the publication reports: Even though DNA input was the same, control samples had an average of around 78,000 unique sequences each, compared with approximately 32,000 in CVID samples. Compared with healthy controls, CVID subjects showed increased TCRbeta clonality (t-test p = 0.018), a feature most characteristic of about a third of subjects. Healthy controls shared more TCRbeta clones with each other than CVID subjects shared among themselves (p < 0.0001). Correlations between repertoire features and clinical complications were limited by patient heterogeneity within the CVID cohort. CVID TCRbeta sequences were reported to have fewer deletions and N-nucleotide insertions and to lack highly modified clones with 13 or more V deletions. According to the authors, figuring out what caused the increased clonality in CVID would require sequencing the repertoires of T cell subpopulations.

Equivalent amounts of genomic DNA from CVID and control samples were used as sequencing input. For every sample, a 60 bp segment covering the rearranged TCRbeta CDR3 region was amplified and then sequenced. TCRbeta amplification used the immunoSEQ assay, a bias-corrected multiplex PCR with high-throughput sequencing. The paper's data handling went like this. Every unique nucleotide sequence counted as a clone and was annotated with V, D and J genes, copy number and frequency. Sequences were labeled productive if in frame, and non-productive if out of frame or containing stop codons. As previously described, Shannon's entropy was used to calculate clonality. The predicted amino acid sequences of productive clones were used to derive mean CDR3 Kyte-Doolittle hydropathy. Hierarchical clustering of scaled V gene usage was performed with the R hclust function using Manhattan distance and complete linkage. Sharing of clones by CDR3 amino acid sequence was evaluated through resampling of 12 repertoires per group over 100 rounds. The repertoires were screened for approximately 72 published EBV-specific TCRbeta sequences and around 240 published CMV-specific TCRbeta sequences. After a couple of CVID samples that produced fewer than 10,000 sequences were dropped from the analysis, some 43 CVID repertoires remained. This immuneACCESS table, as held by TCRdb, lists in-frame sequences with V and J called but not all clones. Of the missing ones, under half trace to an unresolved V gene in checked studies; the others have no known cause. V and J calls and clone size are given by that table; D and trimming were obtained from the DNA. This sample has roughly 79,000 clones, none of them a singleton. The ten largest make up around 0.82% of the sample.

Both CVID patients and healthy controls were predominantly of Caucasian heritage. Heparinized peripheral whole blood samples of about 5 to 9 ml were obtained from each donor. Genomic DNA from adults with common variable immune deficiency (CVID) and from healthy adult controls was used to sequence TCRbeta CDR3 repertoires. The control group comprised 22 healthy adult volunteers, roughly 12 female and about 10 male, aged about 23 to 75 years with a mean age of around 37. Diluted blood was density-centrifuged over Hypaque 1077 or Ficoll-Paque to isolate peripheral blood mononuclear cells. Genomic DNA was obtained from unsorted mononuclear cells using either Qiagen column purification or a centrifugation-based method. Sequenced input: peripheral blood mononuclear cells. This sequence was found in a person aged 18 to 69 in good health.

The CDR3 is CAWIQDRGYEQYF. The covered CDR3 bases are TGTGCCTGGATCCAGGACAGGGGATACGAG. The chain is assembled from TRBV30 and TRBJ2-7, with TRBD1 matching 9 junction bases. The observed sequence ends 3 residues before the CDR3 terminus, with the missing tail filled in from the germline J gene. The CDR3 holds 13 amino acids from the cysteine to the phenylalanine. Of the CDR3's DNA, 30 bases were read; they are in frame from base 1. The germline V gene (reference sequence) sets CDR1 to GTSNPN and CDR2 to SVGIG. Relative to germline, V is missing 4 bases and J is missing 4 bases, with 5 bases of the junction outside any gene match.